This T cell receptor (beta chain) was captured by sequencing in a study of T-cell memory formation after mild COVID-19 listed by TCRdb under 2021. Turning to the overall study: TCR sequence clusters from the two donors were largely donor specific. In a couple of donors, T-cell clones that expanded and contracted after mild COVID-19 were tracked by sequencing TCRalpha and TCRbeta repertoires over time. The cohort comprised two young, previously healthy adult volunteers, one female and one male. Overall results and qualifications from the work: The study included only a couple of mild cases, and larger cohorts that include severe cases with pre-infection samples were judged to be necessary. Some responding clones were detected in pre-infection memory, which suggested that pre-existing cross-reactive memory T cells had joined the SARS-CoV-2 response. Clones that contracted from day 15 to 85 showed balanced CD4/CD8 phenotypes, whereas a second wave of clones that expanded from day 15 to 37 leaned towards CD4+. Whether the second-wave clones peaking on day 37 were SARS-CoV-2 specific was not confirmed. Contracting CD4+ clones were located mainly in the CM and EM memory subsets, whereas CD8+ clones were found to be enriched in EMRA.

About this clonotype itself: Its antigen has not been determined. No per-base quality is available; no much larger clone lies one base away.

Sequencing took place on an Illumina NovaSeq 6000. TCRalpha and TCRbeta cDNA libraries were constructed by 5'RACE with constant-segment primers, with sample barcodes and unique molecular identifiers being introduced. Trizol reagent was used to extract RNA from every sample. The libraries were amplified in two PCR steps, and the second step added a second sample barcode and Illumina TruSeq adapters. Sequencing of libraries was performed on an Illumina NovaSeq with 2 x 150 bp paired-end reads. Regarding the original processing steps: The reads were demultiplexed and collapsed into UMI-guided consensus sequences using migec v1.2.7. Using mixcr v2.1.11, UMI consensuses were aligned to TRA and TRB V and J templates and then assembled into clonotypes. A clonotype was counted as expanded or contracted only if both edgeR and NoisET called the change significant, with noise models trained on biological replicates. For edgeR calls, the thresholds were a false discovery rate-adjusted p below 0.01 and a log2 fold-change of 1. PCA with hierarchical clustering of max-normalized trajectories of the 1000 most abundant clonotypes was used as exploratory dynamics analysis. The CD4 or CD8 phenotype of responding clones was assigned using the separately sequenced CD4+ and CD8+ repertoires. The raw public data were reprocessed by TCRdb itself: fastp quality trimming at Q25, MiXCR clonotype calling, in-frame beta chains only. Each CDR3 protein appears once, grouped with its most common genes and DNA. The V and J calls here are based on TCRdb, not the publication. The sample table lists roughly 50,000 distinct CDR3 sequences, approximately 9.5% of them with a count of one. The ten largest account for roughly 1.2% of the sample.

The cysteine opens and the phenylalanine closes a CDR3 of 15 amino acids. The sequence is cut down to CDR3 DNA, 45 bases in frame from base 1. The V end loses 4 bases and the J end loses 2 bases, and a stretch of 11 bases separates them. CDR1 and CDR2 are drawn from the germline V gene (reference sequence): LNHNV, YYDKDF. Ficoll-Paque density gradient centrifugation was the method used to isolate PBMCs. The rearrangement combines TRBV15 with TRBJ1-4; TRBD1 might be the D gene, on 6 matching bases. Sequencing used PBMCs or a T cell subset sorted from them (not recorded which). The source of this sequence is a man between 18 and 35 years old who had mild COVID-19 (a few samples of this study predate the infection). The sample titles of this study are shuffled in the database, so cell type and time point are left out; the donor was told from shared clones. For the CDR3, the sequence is CATSTAGATNEKLFF. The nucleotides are TGTGCCACCAGCACAGCAGGGGCTACTAATGAAAAACTGTTTTTT.